The rows below give T cell receptor beta chains drawn from one sample of a study of blood T cell repertoires in COVID-19. The data were produced by immunoSEQ multiplex PCR, yet TCRdb's version contains in-frame clones alone and is incomplete. The data hold roughly 150,000 clones, with around 80% observed a single time. The sample was PBMCs or T cells enriched from blood (not recorded which). The receptors derive from a woman in her 70s in a cohort exposed to, infected with or recovered from COVID-19 (not recorded which). The CDR3 runs from the conserved cysteine through the conserved F or W. D genes are given only for firm matches. The size of a clone is reported for some rows only, either as once, few or many, or as a class for expanded clones.

J gene,clone size,D gene,V gene,CDR3 protein,CDR3 DNA
TRBJ2-6,few,TRBD1,TRBV9,CASSVGQGGSGANVLTF,TGTGCCAGCAGCGTAGGACAGGGTGGCTCTGGGGCCAACGTCCTGACTTTC
TRBJ1-1,few,-,TRBV7-3,CASSPQAIMNTEAFF,TGTGCCAGCAGCCCTCAGGCCATCATGAACACTGAAGCTTTCTTT
TRBJ2-3,-,-,TRBV30,CAWSEQVTDTQYF,TGTGCCTGGAGTGAACAGGTCACAGATACGCAGTATTTT
TRBJ2-7,few,-,TRBV4-1,CASSQPVARGSSYEQYF,TGCGCCAGCAGCCAACCCGTGGCTCGGGGGAGTTCCTACGAGCAGTACTTC
TRBJ1-4,-,-,TRBV15,CATSRVKGEGEKLFF,TGTGCCACCAGCAGAGTAAAGGGGGAGGGGGAAAAACTGTTTTTT
TRBJ2-1,-,TRBD2,TRBV19,CASSPIAGGYNEQFF,TGTGCCAGTAGTCCAATAGCGGGAGGCTACAATGAGCAGTTCTTC
TRBJ1-5,-,-,TRBV1,CTSSQEGSEGDRGSQPQHF,TGCACCAGCAGCCAAGAGGGTTCCGAGGGGGACAGGGGGAGCCAGCCCCAGCATTTT
TRBJ2-1,-,-,TRBV5-1,CASSLGADNEQFF,TGCGCCAGCAGCTTAGGGGCAGACAATGAGCAGTTCTTC
TRBJ1-1,-,-,TRBV7-3,CASSLTGLAEAFF,TGTGCCAGCAGCTTAACAGGACTAGCTGAAGCTTTCTTT
TRBJ2-4,-,-,TRBV5-1,CASSLEAGSENIQYF,TGCGCCAGCAGCTTGGAAGCAGGGTCGGAAAACATTCAGTACTTC
TRBJ1-1,-,-,TRBV5-1,CASRPWGLGGTEAFF,TGCGCCAGCAGACCTTGGGGTCTGGGAGGAACTGAAGCTTTCTTT
TRBJ1-1,-,-,TRBV7-8,CASSPTLVGTEAFF,TGTGCCAGCAGCCCTACACTAGTAGGGACTGAAGCTTTCTTT